This is a list of T cell receptor beta chains from one sample in a study of blood T cell repertoires in COVID-19. Sequenced by immunoSEQ multiplex PCR; TCRdb stores in-frame clones only, minus some. The sample holds approximately 75,000 clones, around 83% seen once. Sequencing was performed on peripheral blood. The receptors come from a woman in her forties or fifties with acute or convalescent COVID-19. CDR3s include the opening cysteine and the closing phenylalanine or tryptophan. Each record gives: J gene, V gene, CDR3 protein.

>TRBJ2-1|TRBV5-4
CATRRPTGAGSYNEQFF
>TRBJ2-4|TRBV7-9
CASSTYRAKNIQYF
>TRBJ2-4|TRBV5-1
CASSLVPSGLNIQYF
>TRBJ2-3|TRBV19
CASSMRGGGNTDTQYF
>TRBJ2-2|TRBV5-4
CASTGTSNTGELFF
>TRBJ2-4|TRBV6-2/TRBV6-3
CASSPGTSITKNIQYF
>TRBJ2-7|TRBV5-1
CASNPSAGGLMEQYF
>TRBJ1-3|TRBV19
CASSRQGQFSGNTIYF
>TRBJ1-1|TRBV6-6
CASSYSRTGMEAFF
>TRBJ1-1|TRBV11-3
CASSSNPGTEAFF
>TRBJ1-2|TRBV9
CASSVDTGAGYTF
>TRBJ2-6|TRBV19
CASSMDRGPGANVLTF
>TRBJ1-6|TRBV27
CASSTRTGHFNSPLHF
>TRBJ2-7|TRBV4-1
CASSQGSGGIIEQYF
>TRBJ1-6|TRBV6-6
CASRPETGVSSPLHF
>TRBJ1-1|TRBV4-1
CASSTYQGTHTEAFF
>TRBJ2-7|TRBV6-5
CASKAGLASYEQYF
>TRBJ2-7|TRBV4-2
CASSQAWGQGAYEQYF
>TRBJ2-7|TRBV7-2
CASSLGRGTVTYEQYF
>TRBJ1-1|TRBV4-1
CASSQDTPNTEAFF
>TRBJ1-2|TRBV7-3
CASSLRGQRDDGYTF
>TRBJ2-7|TRBV11-2
CASSFRSPGTVKGYEQYF
>TRBJ2-2|TRBV7-3
CASSSRLATNTGELFF
>TRBJ2-3|TRBV4-1
CASSQVFLTAVSTDTQYF
>TRBJ2-7|TRBV7-8
CASSLARGPFREQYF
>TRBJ2-1|TRBV2
CASTRTSLGANEQFF
>TRBJ1-1|TRBV6-5
CASSYRGRNTEAFF
>TRBJ1-2|TRBV12-3/TRBV12-4
CASRQDYGYTF
>TRBJ2-3|TRBV5-1
CASSFRWGGSEPQYF
>TRBJ1-5|TRBV19
CASSIQGAGSNQPQHF
>TRBJ2-7|TRBV18
CASSPKESSYEQYF
>TRBJ1-4|TRBV5-1
CASSLTENEKLFF
>TRBJ2-5|TRBV5-1
CASSLEGGQRETQYF
>TRBJ2-3|TRBV14
CASSQEGAGRVTDTQYF
>TRBJ2-3|TRBV5-6
CASSLLPETSIRGDTQYF
>TRBJ2-7|TRBV3-1/TRBV3-2
CASSRTGTYEQYF
>TRBJ1-6|TRBV12-3/TRBV12-4
CASSSGQGTPLHF
>TRBJ2-7|TRBV5-5
CASSHRIRGYEQYF
>TRBJ2-5|TRBV6-2/TRBV6-3
CASSYSEGLGTQYF
>TRBJ2-1|TRBV29-1
CSVEGGRAVDEQFF
>TRBJ2-2|TRBV5-1
CASSPTGGILLAGELFF